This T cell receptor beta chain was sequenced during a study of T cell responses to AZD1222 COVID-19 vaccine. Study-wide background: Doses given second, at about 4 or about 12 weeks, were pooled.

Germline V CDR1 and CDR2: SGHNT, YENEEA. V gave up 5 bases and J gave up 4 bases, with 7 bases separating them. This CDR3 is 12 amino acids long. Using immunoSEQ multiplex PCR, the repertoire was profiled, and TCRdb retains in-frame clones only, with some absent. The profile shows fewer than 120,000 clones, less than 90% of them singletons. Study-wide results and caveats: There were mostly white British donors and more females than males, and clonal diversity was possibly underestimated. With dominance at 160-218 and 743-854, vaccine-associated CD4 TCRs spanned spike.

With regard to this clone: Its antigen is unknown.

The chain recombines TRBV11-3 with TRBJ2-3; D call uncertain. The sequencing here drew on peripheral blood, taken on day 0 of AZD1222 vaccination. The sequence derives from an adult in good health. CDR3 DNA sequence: TGTGCCAGCAGCCACAGTCCAGATACGCAGTATTTT. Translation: CASSHSPDTQYF.